A selection of T cell receptor beta chains follows, all from one sample in a study of T cells expressing NK-cell markers. Using the 5' RACE reads, TCRdb records one entry per CDR3 protein without DNA. The specimen's table records 400,000 to 550,000 distinct CDR3 sequences. Sequencing input: blood T cells: a sorted CD56 or NKG2C T cell subset, CD4+ or CD8+ T cells, or bulk PBMC T cells (not recorded which). The receptors come from a woman aged 18-70 years in good health. Both conserved end residues are part of each CDR3. Fields, in order: J gene, V gene, CDR3 protein.

TRBJ2-5 TRBV29-1 CSVGTRRGETQYF
TRBJ2-7 TRBV6-5 CASSYSVQGIAYEQYF
TRBJ1-1 TRBV14 CASSHRGITTEAFF
TRBJ2-1 TRBV7-3 CASSLNSEQFF
TRBJ2-7 TRBV7-2 CASSWAYEQYF
TRBJ2-2 TRBV7-2 CASSLGGGANTGELFF
TRBJ2-7 TRBV28 CASRQNGFREQYF
TRBJ2-5 TRBV6-2/TRBV6-3 CASSPISPFGSQYF
TRBJ1-2 TRBV19 CASSPWGQGAGGYTF
TRBJ2-7 TRBV9 CASSPSGDPFGEQYF
TRBJ2-5 TRBV28 CASSFGGADSETQYF
TRBJ1-5 TRBV6-2/TRBV6-3 CASSGHGSVESNQPQHF
TRBJ1-2 TRBV7-2 CASSHPPTNYGYTF
TRBJ2-7 TRBV13 CASSPGTGGTYEQYF